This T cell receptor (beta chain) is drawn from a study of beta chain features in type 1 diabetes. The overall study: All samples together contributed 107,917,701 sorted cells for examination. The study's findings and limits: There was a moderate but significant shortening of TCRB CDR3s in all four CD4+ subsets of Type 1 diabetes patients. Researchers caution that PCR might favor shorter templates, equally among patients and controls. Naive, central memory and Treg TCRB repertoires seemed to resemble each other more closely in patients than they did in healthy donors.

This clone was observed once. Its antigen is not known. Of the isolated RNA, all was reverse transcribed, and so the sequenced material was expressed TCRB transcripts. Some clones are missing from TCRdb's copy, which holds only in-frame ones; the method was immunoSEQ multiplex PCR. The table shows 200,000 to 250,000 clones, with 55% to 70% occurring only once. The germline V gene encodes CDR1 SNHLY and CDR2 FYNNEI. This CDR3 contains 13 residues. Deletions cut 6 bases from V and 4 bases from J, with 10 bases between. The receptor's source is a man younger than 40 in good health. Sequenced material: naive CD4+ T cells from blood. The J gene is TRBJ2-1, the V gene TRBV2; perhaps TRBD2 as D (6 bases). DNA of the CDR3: TGTGCCAGCAGGTTAGCGGAGTACAATGAGCAGTTCTTC. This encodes CASRLAEYNEQFF.